The 27 T cell receptor beta chains given below trace back to one sample, sequenced in a study of T cells in Graves' hyperthyroidism and ophthalmopathy. Amplified TCR beta CDR3 regions derived from RNA transcripts. When the TCR CDR3 underwent first-round RT-PCR, the HTBI primer set was used. One entry per CDR3 protein, called by TCRdb with MiXCR from the multiplex PCR reads. The sample includes more than 300,000 distinct CDR3 sequences, 14% seen only once; the top ten take roughly 9.6%. Input material: blood. Receptors originate from a woman between 55 and 75 years old with Graves' hyperthyroidism.

This clonotype came up many times. DNA for the CDR3: TGTGCCAGCAAGGGGGCGAGGGAACTCAATGAGCAGTTCTTC. This codes for CASKGARELNEQFF. J is TRBJ2-1 and V is TRBV6-1; 7 positions match TRBD1. V trimming: 7 bases; J trimming: 6 bases; junction bases outside the gene matches: 9. Germline assignment: CDR1 MNHNS and CDR2 SASEGT. The CDR3 has 14 residues.

This clonotype was counted at least ten times. This chain connects TRBV5-1 to TRBJ2-3; D is unresolved. V gave up 4 bases and J gave up 4 bases, with 13 bases separating them. Germline V CDR1 and CDR2: SGHRS, YFSETQ. CDR3 length: 14 amino acids. CDR3 amino acids: CASSDLSGPDTQYF. DNA of the CDR3: TGCGCCAGCAGCGACCTGTCCGGCCCAGATACGCAGTATTTT. Supplemented by reference TRBV5-1 and TRBJ2-3, the full variable domain reads KAGVTQTPRYLIKTRGQQVTLSCSPISGHRSVSWYQQTPGQGLQFLFEYFSETQRNKGNFPGRFSGRQFSNSRSEMNVSTLELGDSALYLCASSDLSGPDTQYFGPGTRLTVL.

To note about this clonotype: This may come from a read error, since a much larger clone is one base off. The CDR3 nucleotides are TGTGCCAGCAGCCGACGGGGAAAGGACGAGCAGTACTTC. Translating it yields CASSRRGKDEQYF. The genes are TRBV28 and TRBJ2-7; D possibly corresponds to TRBD2 (5 bases). Deletions cut 6 bases from V and 5 bases from J, with 14 bases between. CDR3 size: 13 residues. Germline V gene lookup returns CDR1 MDHEN and CDR2 SYDVKM.

The chain carries TRBV5-5 and TRBJ2-5; 12 bases match TRBD2. V was pared by 0 bases and J by 5 bases, with 8 bases of the junction left unmatched. This CDR3 is 17 amino acids long. CDR1 is SGHKS, CDR2 YYEKEE, per germline (reference sequence). CDR3 DNA: TGTGCCAGCAGCTTGGTTCTAGCGGGAGGGTGGGGCGAGACCCAGTACTTC. This translates into CASSLVLAGGWGETQYF.

This rearrangement joins TRBV19 to TRBJ2-3, with D unclear. The CDR3 contains 15 residues. Deletions cut 8 bases from V and 4 bases from J, with 19 bases between. Germline CDR1 is LNHDA and CDR2 is SQIVND (reference sequence). The CDR3 DNA follows: TGTGCCAGTGGTCCGTCAGCTCTAAGGGCAGATACGCAGTATTTT. It encodes CASGPSALRADTQYF.

This clonotype appeared many times. The genes are TRBV6-1 and TRBJ2-7; 14 bases fit TRBD2. V lost 0 bases to trimming and J lost 3 bases; unmatched junction nucleotides: 1. The CDR3 sequence is 16 residues long. CDR1 is MNHNS and CDR2 is SASEGT in the germline V gene. CDR3 protein: CASSEAGLAGDYEQYF. The CDR3 DNA follows: TGTGCCAGCAGTGAAGCGGGACTAGCGGGAGACTACGAGCAGTACTTC.

This clonotype occurred many times. This chain joins TRBV20-1 and TRBJ2-1; 8 bases fit TRBD2. J lost 5 bases, V lost 1 base, and 4 bases had no gene match. The CDR3 is 14 amino acids. The germline gives CDR1 DFQATT, CDR2 SNEGSKA (reference sequence). The CDR3 region has the DNA TGCAGTGCTAGAGCGGGAGGGGGGAACAATGAGCAGTTCTTC. It specifies CSARAGGGNNEQFF.

CDR3 loop: CASSPPGTSRSYNEQFF. CDR3 coding DNA: TGTGCCAGCTCACCACCGGGGACTAGCAGGTCCTACAATGAGCAGTTCTTC. V is TRBV18 and J is TRBJ2-1; the match to TRBD2 covers 9 bases. The CDR3 is 17 amino acids. Germline V gene data show CDR1 as KGHSH and CDR2 as LQKENI. The V and J ends lost 0 bases and 1 base, in that order; junction bases with no gene match: 4. The full variable domain, completed using reference TRBV18 and TRBJ2-1, is NAGVMQNPRHLVRRRGQEARLRCSPMKGHSHVYWYRQLPEEGLKFMVYLQKENIIDESGMPKERFSAEFPKEGPSILRIQQVVRGDSAAYFCASSPPGTSRSYNEQFFGPGTRLTVL.

This clonotype appeared many times. The rearrangement joins TRBV29-1 to TRBJ2-7; the D gene is possibly TRBD2 (6 bases). Trimming left V 4 bases short and J 4 bases short, with 14 bases between. This CDR3 region has 13 residues. CDR1 is SQVTM, CDR2 ANQGSEA, per germline. CDR3 sequence: CSVVGGAHYEQYF. As DNA, the CDR3 is TGCAGCGTTGTGGGGGGTGCTCATTACGAGCAGTACTTC.

This clonotype occurred many times. V gene TRBV2 combines with J gene TRBJ2-5; D unclear. This CDR3 has 12 residues. Trimming removed 3 bases at V and 5 bases at J, with 7 bases between. Germline CDR1 SNHLY, CDR2 FYNNEI. CDR3 sequence (DNA): TGTGCCAGCAGTGAGCGTACGGAGACCCAGTACTTC. Its translation: CASSERTETQYF.

V and J are TRBV10-2 and TRBJ1-2, with D possibly matching TRBD1 (5 bases). V lost 8 bases and J lost 1, with 8 bases in between. This CDR3 spans 12 amino acids. Per the germline V gene, CDR1 is WSHSY and CDR2 is SAAADI. CDR3 sequence (DNA): TGCGCCAGCGGCAGGGATAACTATGGCTACACCTTC. This encodes CASGRDNYGYTF.

This clonotype was picked up a small number of times. The chain employs TRBV20-1 and TRBJ2-1; 11 nucleotides agree with TRBD1. V lost 0 bases and J lost 10; bases outside the gene matches: 17. This CDR3 is built from 18 residues. Germline assignment: CDR1 DFQATT and CDR2 SNEGSKA (reference sequence). The CDR3 reads CSARDGTGGSWRGREQFF. As DNA, the CDR3 is TGCAGTGCTAGAGACGGGACAGGGGGGAGTTGGAGAGGTCGGGAGCAGTTCTTC.

This clonotype showed up many times. This rearrangement joins TRBV15 to TRBJ1-5; 7 bases are a match to TRBD1. V lost 4 bases and J lost 7; bases outside the gene matches: 10. Per germline, CDR1 LNHNV and CDR2 YYDKDF (reference sequence). This CDR3 spans 15 amino acids. CDR3 nucleotides: TGTGCCACCAGCAAGGGTGGACAGGCTCGGCAGCCCCAGCATTTT. This gives the protein CATSKGGQARQPQHF.

The V and J genes are TRBV29-1 and TRBJ2-3; D unresolved. The CDR3 contains 15 residues. The V gene lost 1 base and the J gene lost 2 bases, with 13 bases spanning the gap. CDR1 is SQVTM and CDR2 is ANQGSEA in the germline V gene. The CDR3 coding sequence is TGCAGCGTTGAAGTGTTTCGGGTTTACACAGATACGCAGTATTTT. Protein product: CSVEVFRVYTDTQYF.

A word on this clonotype: It may be a read error: a sequence one base away is much more abundant. CDR3 sequence reads: CASNSGLAGYTDTQYF. The CDR3 region has the DNA TGTGCCAGCAATTCTGGACTAGCGGGATACACAGATACGCAGTATTTT. The V and J genes are TRBV28 and TRBJ2-3, with 12 bases matching TRBD2. V was clipped by 7 bases and J by 2 bases; unmatched bases: 7. The CDR3 totals 16 residues. In germline, CDR1 is MDHEN, CDR2 SYDVKM.

This clonotype has a count of ten or more. The chain carries TRBV5-1 and TRBJ2-7; 8 bases agree with TRBD1. Germline V CDR1 and CDR2: SGHRS, YFSETQ. V was clipped by 4 bases and J by 1 base; unmatched bases: 4. CDR3 length: 14 residues. In DNA, the CDR3 is TGCGCCAGCAGCATGCGGACAGGGTCCTACGAGCAGTACTTC. It specifies CASSMRTGSYEQYF.

The table lists this clonotype with a few counts. The chain links TRBV10-3 to TRBJ2-7, with 7 bases matching TRBD1. Per the germline V gene, CDR1 is ENHRY and CDR2 is SYGVKD. V shed 8 bases, J shed 3 bases, and the junction held 4 bases outside the gene matches. The CDR3 loop spans 12 amino acids. CDR3 protein: CAILDRNYEQYF. The CDR3 bases are TGTGCCATCTTGGACAGGAACTACGAGCAGTACTTC.

A word on this clonotype: One end of the junction varies from germline; a read error may be responsible. The gene calls are TRBV19 and TRBJ1-1; D uncertain. The CDR3 consists of 13 residues. Looked up from germline, CDR1 is LNHDA and CDR2 is SQIVND (reference sequence). Written as DNA, the CDR3 is TGTGCCAGTAGTATAGACGGGAACACTGAAGTTTTCTTT. Protein: CASSIDGNTEVFF.

This clonotype was counted ten times or more. This chain links TRBV6-1 with TRBJ2-7; 8 nucleotides agree with TRBD2. The germline V gene has CDR1 MNHNS and CDR2 SASEGT. The V and J ends lost 5 bases and 5 bases, in that order; junction bases with no gene match: 11. The CDR3 runs to 15 residues. The CDR3 region has the DNA TGTGCCAGCAGTCGCGCTGGGACTAGACGGGACGAGCAGTACTTC. Protein: CASSRAGTRRDEQYF.

This clonotype appeared many times. The chain carries TRBV20-1 and TRBJ1-2; D might be TRBD1 (6 bases). The CDR3 totals 11 residues. V was clipped by 6 bases and J by 4 bases, with 9 bases between them. The germline gives CDR1 DFQATT, CDR2 SNEGSKA (reference sequence). CDR3 loop: CSAIQGYGYTF. In nucleotides, the CDR3 is TGCAGTGCGATACAGGGCTATGGCTACACCTTC.

The sample holds many counts of this clonotype. The chain joins TRBV6-1 to TRBJ2-7, with a tentative D call TRBD1 (7 bases). V was shortened by 3 bases and J by 2 bases, with 14 bases between the two germline ends. Germline CDR1 reads MNHNS; CDR2 reads SASEGT. The CDR3 runs 15 residues. CDR3: CASSDYPGGTYEQYF. The CDR3 nucleotides read TGTGCCAGCAGTGACTACCCAGGGGGGACCTACGAGCAGTACTTC.

The gene calls are TRBV10-1 and TRBJ1-6; D call uncertain. The V end was cut by 4 bases, the J end by 6 bases, with 13 bases between. Germline CDR1 WNHNN, CDR2 SYGVQD (reference sequence). The CDR3 loop spans 15 amino acids. The CDR3: CASSGGTGANSPLHF. CDR3 in DNA: TGCGCCAGCAGTGGGGGAACGGGAGCTAATTCACCCCTCCACTTT.

Ten or more counts support this clonotype. The chain carries TRBV7-6 and TRBJ1-5, with 8 bases aligning to TRBD1. Germline lookup yields CDR1 SGHVS and CDR2 FNYEAQ. This CDR3 has 16 residues. J gave up 6 bases and V 3 bases, and 10 bases lay outside the gene matches. CDR3 region: CASSLGSGGDSQPQHF. Written as DNA, the CDR3 is TGTGCCAGCAGCTTGGGGTCAGGGGGCGATTCTCAGCCCCAGCATTTT.

The sample holds a few counts of this clonotype. This clone may be a read error of a much larger clone one base away. The rearrangement joins TRBV28 to TRBJ1-4, with D perhaps TRBD1 (6 bases). Germline CDR1 and CDR2: MDHEN and SYDVKM. Trimming pared 4 bases from V and 10 bases from J, leaving 13 bases between. The CDR3 has 13 residues. DNA of the CDR3: TGTGCCAGCAGTTCAGGGGTCCAGGGAAAACTGTTTTTT. Translation: CASSSGVQGKLFF.

This clonotype was found a few times. The chain employs TRBV9 and TRBJ2-3; D may be TRBD2 (6 bases). The length of the CDR3 is 16 residues. Trimming took off 4 bases at V and 8 bases at J, with 23 bases between the two ends. Germline V gene lookup returns CDR1 SGDLS and CDR2 YYNGEE. This chain's CDR3 is CASSPPPQGLESTQYF. The CDR3 region has the DNA TGTGCCAGCAGCCCACCCCCCCAGGGACTTGAGAGTACGCAGTATTTT.

The chain uses TRBV28 and TRBJ2-2; 11 bases map to TRBD2. J lost 1 base, V lost 5 bases, and 12 bases had no gene match. In germline, CDR1 is MDHEN, CDR2 SYDVKM. CDR3 size: 19 residues. CDR3: CASSRLISGLAENTGELFF. In DNA form, the CDR3 reads TGTGCCAGCAGTAGACTGATCTCGGGACTAGCGGAGAACACCGGGGAGCTGTTTTTT. Complete variable domain (other parts from reference TRBV28 and TRBJ2-2): DVKVTQSSRYLVKRTGEKVFLECVQDMDHENMFWYRQDPGLGLRLIYFSYDVKMKEKGDIPEGYSVSREKKERFSLILESASTNQTSMYLCASSRLISGLAENTGELFFGEGSRLTVL.

This clonotype was seen more than once but under ten times. This chain connects TRBV5-5 to TRBJ2-1, with TRBD1 as a possible D gene (5 bases). This CDR3 is 14 amino acids long. Germline values: CDR1 SGHKS, CDR2 YYEKEE (reference sequence). The germline V and J ends were trimmed by 4 bases and 8 bases, with 16 bases remaining between them. Here the CDR3 DNA reads TGTGCCAGCAGCCCCGCATACTCCAGGGATGAGCAGTTCTTC. Translating gives CASSPAYSRDEQFF.